The rows below give T cell receptor beta chains drawn from one sample of a study of blood T cell repertoires in COVID-19. Profiled with immunoSEQ multiplex PCR; TCRdb holds only in-frame clones, not every one. The data contain about 50,000 clones, around 85% of them singletons. The specimen was peripheral blood. The receptors derive from a man in his 60s with acute or convalescent COVID-19. Each CDR3 is given without its conserved first and last residue.

J | V | CDR3
TRBJ2-3 | TRBV30 | AWTSGSYTDTQY
TRBJ2-7 | TRBV5-6 | ASRDRGQGSYEQY
TRBJ1-1 | TRBV18 | ASSLSNTEAF
TRBJ2-7 | TRBV11-3 | ASSSGGGTGGAYEQY
TRBJ2-3 | TRBV19 | ASSIAPQGNTQY
TRBJ2-1 | TRBV12-3/TRBV12-4 | ASSFHQGYEQF
TRBJ2-7 | TRBV28 | ASSSPAAISYEQY
TRBJ2-5 | TRBV6-1 | ASSGGGTGEETQY
TRBJ2-1 | TRBV6-1 | ASSEVGTGYNEQF
TRBJ1-2 | TRBV19 | ASSIPGGNYGYT
TRBJ2-5 | TRBV3-1/TRBV3-2 | ASSQDFLIDQETQY
TRBJ2-7 | TRBV7-9 | ASGTSGAAYEQY
TRBJ2-1 | TRBV5-1 | ASRLADNNEQF
TRBJ2-5 | TRBV11-2 | ASSLGSRRGRSQETQY
TRBJ1-2 | TRBV11-2 | ASSQLTRGTGYT